This record covers a single T cell receptor (beta chain). The data derive from a study of blood T cell repertoires in COVID-19. Across the whole study: COVID-19 samples collected from the United States, Italy and Spain covered acute and convalescent phases.

Germline lookup yields CDR1 SEHNR and CDR2 FQNEAQ (reference sequence). V shed 3 bases and J shed 3 bases, with 14 bases lying between them. The CDR3 runs 15 residues. Participants came from about two dozen US areas, aged about 18 to 95 years. Membership in each cohort depended on participant-reported clinical history. A PCR-confirmed or clinician-diagnosed COVID-19 case had contacted exposed participants within 2 weeks of entry. Repertoires were generated with immunoSEQ multiplex PCR, while TCRdb's copy carries only in-frame clones and drops some. Of approximately 300,000 clones listed, 90% were seen once; the top ten hold roughly 3.6%.

The source is a woman in her 30s who had been exposed to COVID-19. The chain recombines TRBV7-9 with TRBJ1-1; D perhaps matches TRBD1 (6 bases). The sequencing sample was made of PBMCs or T cells enriched from blood (not recorded which). The DNA of the CDR3 is TGTGCCAGCAGCTTTCTCACAGGGTACGACACTGAAGCTTTCTTT. It encodes CASSFLTGYDTEAFF.